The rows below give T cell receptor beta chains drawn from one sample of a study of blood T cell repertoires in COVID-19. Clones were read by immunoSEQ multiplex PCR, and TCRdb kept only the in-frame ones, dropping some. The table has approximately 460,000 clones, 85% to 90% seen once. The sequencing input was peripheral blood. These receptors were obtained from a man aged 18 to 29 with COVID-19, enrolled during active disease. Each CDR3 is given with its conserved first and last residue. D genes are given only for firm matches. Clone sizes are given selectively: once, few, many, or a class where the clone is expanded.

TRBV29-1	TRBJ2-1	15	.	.	CSVAHGTYNYNEQFF	TGCAGCGTTGCGCACGGGACATACAACTACAATGAGCAGTTCTTC
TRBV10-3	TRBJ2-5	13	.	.	CAIAPGAQETQYF	TGTGCCATCGCTCCAGGTGCTCAAGAGACCCAGTACTTC
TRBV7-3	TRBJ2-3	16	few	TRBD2	CASSVTSGSGSDTQYF	TGTGCCAGCAGCGTCACTAGCGGGAGTGGGTCAGATACGCAGTATTTT
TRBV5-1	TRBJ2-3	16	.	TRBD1	CASSRGQVGSTDTQYF	TGCGCCAGCAGCCGCGGACAGGTTGGAAGCACAGATACGCAGTATTTT
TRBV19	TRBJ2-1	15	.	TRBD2	CASTLLAGGYNEQFF	TGTGCCAGTACCCTACTAGCGGGAGGGTACAATGAGCAGTTCTTC
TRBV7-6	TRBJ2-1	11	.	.	CASSPYNEQFF	TGTGCCAGCAGCCCATACAATGAGCAGTTCTTC
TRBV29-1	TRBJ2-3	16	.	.	CSVEDRVRSSTDTQYF	TGCAGCGTTGAAGATCGAGTCCGATCTAGCACAGATACGCAGTATTTT
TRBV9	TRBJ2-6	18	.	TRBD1	CASSATGTARSGANVLTF	TGTGCCAGCAGCGCAACCGGGACAGCGCGCTCTGGGGCCAACGTCCTGACTTTC
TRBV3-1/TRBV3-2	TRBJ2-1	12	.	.	CASSPSGYEQFF	TGTGCCAGCAGCCCGTCAGGGTATGAGCAGTTCTTC
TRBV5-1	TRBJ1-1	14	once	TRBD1	CASSQQGTNTEAFF	TGCGCCAGCTCCCAACAGGGGACGAACACTGAAGCTTTCTTT
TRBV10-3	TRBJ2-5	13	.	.	CAISEPGRGVQYF	TGTGCCATCAGTGAGCCGGGCAGGGGTGTCCAGTACTTC
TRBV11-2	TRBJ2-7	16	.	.	CASSLRIDRFTYEQYF	TGTGCCAGCAGCTTACGCATAGATCGCTTTACCTACGAGCAGTACTTC
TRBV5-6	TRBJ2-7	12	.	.	CASSLTGYEQYF	TGTGCCAGCAGCCTTACAGGCTACGAGCAGTACTTC
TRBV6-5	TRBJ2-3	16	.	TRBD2	CASSLGLAGGTDTQYF	TGTGCCAGCAGTTTAGGACTAGCGGGAGGGACAGATACGCAGTATTTT
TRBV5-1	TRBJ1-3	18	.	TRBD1	CASSLARKDRGAQNTIYF	TGCGCCAGCAGCTTGGCCCGGAAGGACAGGGGAGCTCAAAACACCATATATTTT
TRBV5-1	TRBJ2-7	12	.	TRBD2	CASSSGGYEQYF	TGCGCCAGCAGCTCGGGGGGCTACGAGCAGTACTTC
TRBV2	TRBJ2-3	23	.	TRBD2	CASSEALRGFASGGAFPTDTQYF	TGTGCCAGCAGTGAAGCGCTTCGTGGCTTCGCTAGCGGGGGGGCCTTCCCAACAGATACGCAGTATTTT
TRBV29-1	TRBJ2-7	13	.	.	CSVPWQRTYEQYF	TGCAGCGTTCCATGGCAGCGAACCTACGAGCAGTACTTC
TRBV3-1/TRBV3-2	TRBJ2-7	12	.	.	CASSHPGIEQYF	TGTGCCAGCAGCCACCCGGGAATCGAGCAGTACTTC
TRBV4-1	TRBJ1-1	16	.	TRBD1	CASSQGGTGGWAEAFF	TGCGCCAGCAGCCAAGGGGGGACAGGGGGCTGGGCTGAAGCTTTCTTT
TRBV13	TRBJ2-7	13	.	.	CASSKGRGYEQYF	TGTGCCAGCAGTAAGGGGCGGGGCTACGAGCAGTACTTC
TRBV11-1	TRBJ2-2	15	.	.	CASSPRWGDTGELFF	TGTGCCAGCAGCCCGCGGTGGGGGGACACCGGGGAGCTGTTTTTT
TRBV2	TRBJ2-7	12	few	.	CASAGRDGEQYF	TGTGCCAGCGCGGGACGGGACGGCGAGCAGTACTTC
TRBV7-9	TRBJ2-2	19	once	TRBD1	CASSFGVGTGDQNTGELFF	TGTGCCAGCAGCTTCGGCGTCGGGACAGGAGATCAGAACACCGGGGAGCTGTTTTTT
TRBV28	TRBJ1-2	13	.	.	CASSLSQNYGYTF	TGTGCCAGCAGTTTATCGCAGAACTATGGCTACACCTTC
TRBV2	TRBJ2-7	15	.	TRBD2	CASSERPWGGDEQYF	TGTGCCAGCAGTGAACGACCTTGGGGAGGGGACGAGCAGTACTTC
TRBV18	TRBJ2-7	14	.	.	CASSRSADSYEQYF	TGTGCCAGCTCACGGTCCGCAGACTCCTACGAGCAGTACTTC
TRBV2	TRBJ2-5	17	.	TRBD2	CASSERIAGGVRETQYF	TGTGCCAGCAGTGAGCGGATAGCGGGGGGGGTTCGCGAGACCCAGTACTTC
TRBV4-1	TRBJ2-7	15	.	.	CASSHGQQGSYEQYF	TGCGCCAGCAGCCACGGACAACAGGGCTCCTACGAGCAGTACTTC
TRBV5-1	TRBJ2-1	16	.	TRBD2	CASSLQHGGASNEQFF	TGCGCCAGCAGCTTGCAGCACGGGGGGGCCAGCAATGAGCAGTTCTTC
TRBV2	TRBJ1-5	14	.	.	CASSDKQSRQPQHF	TGTGCCAGCAGTGATAAACAGTCGCGCCAGCCCCAGCATTTT
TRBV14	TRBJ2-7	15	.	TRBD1	CASSPGQGSSYEQYF	TGTGCCAGCAGCCCCGGACAGGGGAGCTCCTACGAGCAGTACTTC
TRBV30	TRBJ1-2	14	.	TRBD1	CAWRIQGANYGYTF	TGTGCCTGGAGGATACAGGGGGCTAACTATGGCTACACCTTC
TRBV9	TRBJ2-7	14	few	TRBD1	CASSAGQGTYEQYF	TGTGCCAGCAGCGCGGGACAGGGGACCTACGAGCAGTACTTC
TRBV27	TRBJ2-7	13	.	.	CASRRTSMHEQYF	TGTGCCAGCAGACGTACTAGTATGCACGAGCAGTACTTC
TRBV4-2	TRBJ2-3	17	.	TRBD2	CASSASGGRVRADTQYF	TGTGCCAGCAGCGCTAGCGGGGGACGGGTCAGGGCAGATACGCAGTATTTT
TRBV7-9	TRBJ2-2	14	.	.	CASSPTTFTGELFF	TGTGCCAGCAGCCCCACCACTTTCACCGGGGAGCTGTTTTTT
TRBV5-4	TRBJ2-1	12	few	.	CASSFQGNEQFF	TGTGCCAGCAGCTTCCAGGGGAATGAGCAGTTCTTC
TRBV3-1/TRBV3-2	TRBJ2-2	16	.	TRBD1	CASSHKPDRLGGELFF	TGTGCCAGCAGCCACAAACCGGACAGGTTGGGCGGGGAGCTGTTTTTT
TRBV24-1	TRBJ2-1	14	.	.	CATSGRTNYNEQFF	TGTGCCACCAGTGGCCGGACTAACTACAATGAGCAGTTCTTC
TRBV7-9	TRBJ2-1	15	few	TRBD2	CASSATSGRVDEQFF	TGTGCCAGCAGCGCAACTAGCGGGAGGGTGGATGAGCAGTTCTTC
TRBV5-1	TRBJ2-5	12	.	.	CASSFGEETQYF	TGCGCCAGCAGCTTTGGGGAGGAGACCCAGTACTTC
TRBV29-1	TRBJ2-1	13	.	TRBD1	CSGRDSSYNEQFF	TGCAGCGGCCGGGACAGCTCCTACAATGAGCAGTTCTTC
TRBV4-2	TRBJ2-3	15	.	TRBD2	CASSRGTSGPDTQYF	TGTGCCAGCAGCCGAGGGACTAGCGGGCCAGATACGCAGTATTTT
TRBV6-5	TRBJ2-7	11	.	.	CASSSLYEQYF	TGTGCCAGCAGTTCCCTGTACGAGCAGTACTTC
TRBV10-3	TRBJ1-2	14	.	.	CAISDYDSSYGYTF	TGTGCCATCAGTGACTATGACAGCTCTTATGGCTACACCTTC
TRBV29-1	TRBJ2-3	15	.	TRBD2	CSVEEAWASGGTQYF	TGCAGCGTTGAAGAGGCTTGGGCTAGCGGGGGAACGCAGTATTTT
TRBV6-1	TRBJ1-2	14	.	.	CASSENRASYGYTF	TGTGCCAGCAGTGAAAACAGGGCCTCCTATGGCTACACCTTC
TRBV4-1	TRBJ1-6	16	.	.	CASSQQGHGYNSPLHF	TGCGCCAGCAGCCAACAGGGGCATGGGTATAATTCACCCCTCCACTTT
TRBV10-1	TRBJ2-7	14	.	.	CASSEGGQPYEQYF	TGCGCCAGCAGTGAGGGGGGACAACCCTACGAGCAGTACTTC
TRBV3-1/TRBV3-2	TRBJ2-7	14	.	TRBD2	CASSPRLAGSEQYF	TGTGCCAGCAGCCCTAGACTAGCGGGATCCGAGCAGTACTTC
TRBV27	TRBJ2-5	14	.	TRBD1	CASSSTGSRETQYF	TGTGCCAGCAGTTCGACAGGGTCCAGGGAGACCCAGTACTTC
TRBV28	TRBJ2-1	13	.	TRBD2	CACGTSGRNEQFF	TGTGCCTGCGGGACTAGCGGGAGGAATGAGCAGTTCTTC
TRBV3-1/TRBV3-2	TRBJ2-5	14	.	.	CASSQARGKETQYF	TGTGCCAGCAGCCAAGCTCGCGGTAAAGAGACCCAGTACTTC
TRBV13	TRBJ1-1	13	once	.	CASSPGKNTEAFF	TGTGCCAGCAGTCCCGGGAAGAACACTGAAGCTTTCTTT